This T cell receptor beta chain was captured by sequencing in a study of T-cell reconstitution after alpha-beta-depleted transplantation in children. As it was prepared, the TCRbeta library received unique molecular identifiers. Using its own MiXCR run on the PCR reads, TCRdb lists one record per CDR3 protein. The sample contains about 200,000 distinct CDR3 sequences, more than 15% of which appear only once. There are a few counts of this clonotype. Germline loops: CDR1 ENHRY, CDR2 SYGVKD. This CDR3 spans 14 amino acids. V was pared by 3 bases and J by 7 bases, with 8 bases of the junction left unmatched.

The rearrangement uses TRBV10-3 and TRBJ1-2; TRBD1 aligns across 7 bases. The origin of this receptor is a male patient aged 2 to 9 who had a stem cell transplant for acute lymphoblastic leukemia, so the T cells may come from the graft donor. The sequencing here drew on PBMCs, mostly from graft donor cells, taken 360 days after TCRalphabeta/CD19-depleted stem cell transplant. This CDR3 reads CAISDLRQGFGYTF. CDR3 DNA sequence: TGTGCCATCAGTGACCTACGACAGGGTTTTGGCTACACCTTC.